Reported below is one T cell receptor (beta chain). What this receptor recognizes is not known. The input lacks base qualities; no much larger clone sits a single base away. Patients with autoimmune disease history or receiving systemic immunosuppression were excluded from the trial. In every dose cohort, peripheral blood was drawn for TCR sequencing at baseline, cycle 4 day 1, and cycle 7 day 1. The samples were taken from a phase I, first-in-human, multicenter, open-label dose-escalation trial of ivuxolimab. Adults with locally advanced or metastatic head and neck squamous cell, hepatocellular, melanoma or renal cell carcinoma were enrolled in the trial. Before TCR sequencing, CD4+ T cells and CD8+ T cells from peripheral blood were sorted into separate populations. The sample originates from a study of OX40 agonist ivuxolimab in advanced cancers. Concerning the study at large: Ivuxolimab was an agonistic, fully human IgG2 monoclonal antibody directed against OX40 (CD134), a costimulatory receptor. Peripheral TCRbeta sequencing was intended to test whether TCR sequence diversity was altered and clonal T-cell expansion was caused by ivuxolimab. Intravenous ivuxolimab was administered to patients every 2 weeks at six dose levels: 0.01, 0.1, 0.3, 1.5, 3 and 10 mg/kg. Partial responses occurred in three dose-escalation patients, of whom one had hepatocellular carcinoma and two had cutaneous melanoma. The paper describes the monotherapy dose-escalation part (N of about 50 patients) of the phase I trial of ivuxolimab. Prior anti-PD-1, anti-PD-L1 or anti-CTLA-4 therapy was permitted, and approximately 42% of dose-escalation patients had received checkpoint inhibitors. In the dose-escalation cohort, around four fifths of patients were male, and the mean age was around 65 years with a range of roughly 23 to 79. Of the 50 to 55 patients in dose escalation, some 19 had hepatocellular carcinoma, about 15 had melanoma, 9 had renal cell carcinoma and 9 had head and neck cancer.

For sequencing of the TCRbeta CDR3 region, genomic DNA was extracted from the sorted cells. The immunoSEQ Assay was used for sequencing of TCRbeta CDR3 regions. Entries here come from immuneACCESS through TCRdb and include only in-frame sequences with V and J called. Some clones fail to appear in such tables; in the studies checked, an unresolved V gene covers under half of the shortfall, and the cause of the remainder is unknown. The sample has approximately 100,000 clones on record, around nine tenths of them singletons. The top ten constitute 0.65% to 0.95% of the sample. The paper as a whole reports these results and caveats: Partial responders in the 0.1-3.0 mg/kg groups had among the lowest normalized peripheral clonal expansion, especially among CD8+ T cells. The antigen specificity of the clonally expanded peripheral T cells was not determined. After ivuxolimab, more expanded clones were found on average in CD8+ T cells than in CD4+ T cells. At doses of 0.1 to 3.0 mg/kg, clonal expansion of both CD4+ and CD8+ blood T cells was observed from baseline to week 6. Low levels of normalized T-cell clonal expansion were also seen in some nonresponding patients.

V is trimmed back by 9 bases and J by 1 base, and the junction contains 8 bases that no gene match accounts for. The CDR3 holds 14 amino acids from the cysteine to the phenylalanine. The entry retains the CDR3 DNA only, 42 bases that are in frame from base 1. The CDR1 and CDR2 encoded by the germline V gene (reference sequence) are LNHDA and SQIVND. The V and J genes are TRBV19 and TRBJ1-1; TRBD1 agrees with 7 junctional bases. Sequenced material: CD4+ or CD8+ T cells sorted from blood, taken in a trial of the OX40 agonist ivuxolimab. This clonotype was obtained from an adult with an advanced solid tumor such as melanoma, head and neck, liver or kidney cancer. The DNA sequence is given as TGTGCCAGCCTTCGACAGGGATCGAACACTGAAGCTTTCTTT. It translates to CASLRQGSNTEAFF.